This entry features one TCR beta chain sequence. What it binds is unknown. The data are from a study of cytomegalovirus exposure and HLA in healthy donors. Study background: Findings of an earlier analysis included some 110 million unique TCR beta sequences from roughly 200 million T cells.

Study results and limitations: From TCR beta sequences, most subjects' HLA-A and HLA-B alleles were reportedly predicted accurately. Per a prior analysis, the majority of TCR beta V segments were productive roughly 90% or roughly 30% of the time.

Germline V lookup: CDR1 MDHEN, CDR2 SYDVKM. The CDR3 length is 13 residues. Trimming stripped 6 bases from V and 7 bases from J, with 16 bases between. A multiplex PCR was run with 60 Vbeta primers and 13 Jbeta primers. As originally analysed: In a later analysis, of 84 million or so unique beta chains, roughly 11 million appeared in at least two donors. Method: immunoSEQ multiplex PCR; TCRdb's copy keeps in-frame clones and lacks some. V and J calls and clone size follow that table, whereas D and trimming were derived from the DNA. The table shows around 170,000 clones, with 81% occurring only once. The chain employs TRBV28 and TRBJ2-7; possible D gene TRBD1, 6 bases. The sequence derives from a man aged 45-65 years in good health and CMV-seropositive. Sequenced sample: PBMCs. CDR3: CASRATGRGEQYF. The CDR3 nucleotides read TGTGCCAGCAGGGCGACAGGCCGAGGAGAGCAGTACTTC.